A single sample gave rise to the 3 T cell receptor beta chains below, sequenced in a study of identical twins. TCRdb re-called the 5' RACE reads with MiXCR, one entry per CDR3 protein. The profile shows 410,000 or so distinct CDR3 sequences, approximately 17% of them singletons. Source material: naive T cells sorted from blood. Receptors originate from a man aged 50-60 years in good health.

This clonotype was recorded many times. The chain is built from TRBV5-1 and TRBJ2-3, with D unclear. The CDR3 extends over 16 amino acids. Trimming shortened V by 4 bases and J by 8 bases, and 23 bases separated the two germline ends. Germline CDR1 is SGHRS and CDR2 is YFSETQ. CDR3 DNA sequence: TGCGCCAGCAGCCCACCTTCGGTAGCCCCCCGCGGTACGCAGTATTTT. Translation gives CASSPPSVAPRGTQYF.

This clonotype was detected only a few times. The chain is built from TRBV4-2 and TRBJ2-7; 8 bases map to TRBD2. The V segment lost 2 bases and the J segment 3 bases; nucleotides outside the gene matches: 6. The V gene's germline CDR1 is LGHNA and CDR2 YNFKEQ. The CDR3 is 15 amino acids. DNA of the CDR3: TGTGCCAGCAGCCAACGCAGCGGGAGTGTCTACGAGCAGTACTTC. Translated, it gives CASSQRSGSVYEQYF.

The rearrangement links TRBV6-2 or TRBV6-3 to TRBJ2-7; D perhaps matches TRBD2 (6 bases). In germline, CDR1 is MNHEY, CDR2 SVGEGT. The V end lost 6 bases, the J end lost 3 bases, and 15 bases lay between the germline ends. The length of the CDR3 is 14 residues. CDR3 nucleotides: TGTGCCAGCAGAGTAAAGCGGGCCGACTACGAGCAGTACTTC. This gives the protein CASRVKRADYEQYF.